This T cell receptor beta chain was found in a study of CD8 T cells in Susac syndrome. The CDR3 totals 15 residues. The germline V gene encodes CDR1 SGHTA and CDR2 FQGTGA. Trimming removed 5 bases from V and 6 bases from J; junction bases left unmatched: 11. When the RNA was reverse transcribed, random hexamers were used with an input of roughly 0.45 to 1 ug. One entry per CDR3 protein, called by TCRdb with MiXCR from the immunoSEQ multiplex PCR reads. The sample yields roughly 130,000 distinct CDR3 sequences, 90% to 95% seen once. The chain joins TRBV7-3 to TRBJ1-1, with TRBD1 matching over 8 bases. The sequenced sample consisted of CD4+ T cells from PBMCs. The sequence derives from a human donor with multiple sclerosis. CDR3 sequence reads: CASSPRTGFVAEAFF. In DNA form, the CDR3 reads TGTGCCAGCAGCCCACGGACAGGGTTTGTAGCTGAAGCTTTCTTT.